The present T cell receptor (beta chain) was sequenced within a study of cytomegalovirus exposure and HLA in healthy donors. Trimming stripped 6 bases from V and 6 bases from J, with 12 bases between. CDR1 is SGHTA and CDR2 is FQGNSA in the germline V gene. This CDR3 region has 13 residues. With 60 Vbeta and 13 Jbeta primers, the PCR was carried out. Libraries were prepared by immunoSEQ multiplex PCR; TCRdb keeps only in-frame clonotypes and omits some of them. The table shows about 80,000 clones, with 65% to 80% occurring only once. J is TRBJ2-1 and V is TRBV7-2; a weak D match, TRBD2 (5 bases). The sequencing sample was made of PBMCs. The clonotype comes from a human donor in good health. The CDR3 DNA is TGTGCCAGCAGTCGGACTTCTCTCAATGAGCAGTTCTTC. This codes for CASSRTSLNEQFF.